Presented here are 8 T cell receptor beta chains from one specimen sequenced in a study of Graves' ophthalmopathy and Graves' hyperthyroidism. The authors amplified TCR beta CDR3 regions, and they did so from RNA transcripts for repertoire sequencing. An initial RT-PCR round employing HTBI primers preceded a second-round multiplex PCR. TCRdb reprocessed the multiplex PCR reads via MiXCR and lists one record per CDR3 protein. The data show 500,000 to 700,000 distinct CDR3 sequences, 22% seen once. The sample was peripheral blood. These receptors originate from a woman aged 18-29 years with stable Graves' hyperthyroidism. Some clones in this sample may be carry-over from other donors' samples.

This clonotype was counted many times. The CDR3 protein is CASSPSRAETQYF. The CDR3 DNA reads as TGTGCCAGCTCCCCGTCGCGTGCAGAGACCCAGTACTTC. The rearrangement joins TRBV27 to TRBJ2-5; no definite D call. Trimming took 8 bases from V and 4 from J, leaving 14 bases between them. The CDR3 loop spans 13 amino acids. Germline loops: CDR1 MNHEY, CDR2 SMNVEV (reference sequence).

In its sample, this clonotype was seen many times. This chain joins TRBV10-1 and TRBJ1-5, with 8 bases matching TRBD1. J gave up 7 bases and V 7 bases, and 12 bases lay outside the gene matches. CDR3 length: 15 amino acids. Germline V CDR1 and CDR2: WNHNN, SYGVQD (reference sequence). CDR3 region: CASTPDRVKWQPQHF. The CDR3 DNA reads as TGCGCCAGCACCCCGGACAGGGTCAAATGGCAGCCCCAGCATTTT.

This clonotype has a count of ten or more. This chain joins TRBV12-3 or TRBV12-4 and TRBJ2-2; D may correspond to TRBD1 or TRBD2 (5 bases each). The CDR3 has 15 amino acids. The V gene lost 4 bases and the J gene lost 4 bases, with 13 bases spanning the gap. For the CDR3, the DNA is TGTGCCAGCAGTTGGCTGAGGGGAAGCACCGGGGAGCTGTTTTTT. Translation gives CASSWLRGSTGELFF.

This clonotype was picked up many times. The chain combines TRBV13 with TRBJ2-7, with TRBD2 matching over 16 bases. V was pared by 5 bases and J by 2 bases, with 3 bases of the junction left unmatched. This CDR3 region has 16 residues. Per the germline V gene, CDR1 is PRHDT and CDR2 is FYEKMQ (reference sequence). The CDR3 sequence is CASSPGLAGGPYEQYF. In DNA, the CDR3 is TGTGCCAGCAGCCCGGGACTAGCGGGGGGGCCCTACGAGCAGTACTTC.

This clonotype was seen more than once but under ten times. The rearrangement uses TRBV7-2 and TRBJ2-7; weak D call: TRBD1 (5 bases). This CDR3 has 15 residues. The V end lost 0 bases, the J end lost 4 bases, and 13 bases lay between the germline ends. The germline V gene has CDR1 SGHTA and CDR2 FQGNSA. This CDR3 is CASSLAVVRAYEQYF. The CDR3, as DNA: TGTGCCAGCAGCTTAGCGGTGGTCAGGGCGTACGAGCAGTACTTC.

V and J are TRBV11-1 and TRBJ1-2; TRBD1 matches 7 bases. J gave up 1 base and V 5 bases, and 4 bases lay outside the gene matches. The CDR3 has 14 amino acids. CDR1 is SGHAT and CDR2 is FQDESV in the germline V gene (reference sequence). The CDR3 is CASSETGNNYGYTF. The CDR3 DNA sequence: TGTGCCAGCAGCGAGACAGGGAATAACTATGGCTACACCTTC. The whole variable domain, filled in from reference TRBV11-1 and TRBJ1-2, reads EAEVAQSPRYKITEKSQAVAFWCDPISGHATLYWYRQILGQGPELLVQFQDESVVDDSQLPKDRFSAERLKGVDSTLKIQPAELGDSAMYLCASSETGNNYGYTFGSGTRLTVV.

Comments on this clonotype: The junction and the germline gene differ at one end; a read error may be behind it. This chain joins TRBV6-1 and TRBJ1-2, with a tentative D call TRBD1 (6 bases). Germline-derived CDR1 and CDR2 are MNHNS and SASEGT. CDR3 length equals 15 residues. DNA of the CDR3: TGTGCCAGCAGTGATCGACAGGTAATTACCTATGGTTACACCTTC. Residues: CASSDRQVITYGYTF.

This clonotype was recorded many times. CDR3 nucleotides: TGTGCCAGCAGACGGAACGACCTAAGTGGTTCACCCCTCCACTTT. Translated: CASRRNDLSGSPLHF. The V call is TRBV6-1, the J call TRBJ1-6; D is uncertain. The CDR3 loop spans 15 amino acids. The germline V gene encodes CDR1 MNHNS and CDR2 SASEGT. Trimming took off 6 bases at V and 9 bases at J, with 18 bases between the two ends.